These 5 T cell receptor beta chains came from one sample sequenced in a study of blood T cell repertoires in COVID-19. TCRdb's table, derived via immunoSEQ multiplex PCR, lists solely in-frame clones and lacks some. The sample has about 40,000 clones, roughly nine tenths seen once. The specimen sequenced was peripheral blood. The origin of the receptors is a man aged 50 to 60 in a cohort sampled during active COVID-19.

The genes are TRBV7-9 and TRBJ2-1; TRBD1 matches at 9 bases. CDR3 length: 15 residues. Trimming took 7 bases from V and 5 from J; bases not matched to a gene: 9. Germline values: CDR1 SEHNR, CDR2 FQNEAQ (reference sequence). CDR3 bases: TGTGCCAGCACCGATACGGGACAGGGACACAATGAGCAGTTCTTC. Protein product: CASTDTGQGHNEQFF.

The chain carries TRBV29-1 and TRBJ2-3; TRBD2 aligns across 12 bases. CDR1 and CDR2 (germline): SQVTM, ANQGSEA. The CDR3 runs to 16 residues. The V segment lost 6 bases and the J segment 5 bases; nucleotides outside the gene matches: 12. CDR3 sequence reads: CSVGLAGGPGGDTQYF. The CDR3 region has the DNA TGCAGCGTCGGGCTAGCGGGAGGGCCTGGGGGAGATACGCAGTATTTT.

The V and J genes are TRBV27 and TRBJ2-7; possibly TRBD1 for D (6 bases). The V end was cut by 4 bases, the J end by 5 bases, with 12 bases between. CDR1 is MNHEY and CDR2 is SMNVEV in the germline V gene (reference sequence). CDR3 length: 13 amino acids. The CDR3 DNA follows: TGTGCCAGCAGTTCAGGGGTACAAGACGAGCAGTACTTC. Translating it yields CASSSGVQDEQYF.

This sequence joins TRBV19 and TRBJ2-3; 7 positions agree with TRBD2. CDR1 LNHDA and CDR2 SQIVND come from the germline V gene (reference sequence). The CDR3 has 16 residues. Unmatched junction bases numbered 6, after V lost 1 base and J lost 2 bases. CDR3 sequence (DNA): TGTGCCAGTAGTATAGTCGCAGGGAGGGCCACAGATACGCAGTATTTT. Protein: CASSIVAGRATDTQYF. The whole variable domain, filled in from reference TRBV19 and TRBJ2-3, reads DGGITQSPKYLFRKEGQNVTLSCEQNLNHDAMYWYRQDPGQGLRLIYYSQIVNDFQKGDIAEGYSVSREKKESFPLTVTSAQKNPTAFYLCASSIVAGRATDTQYFGPGTRLTVL.

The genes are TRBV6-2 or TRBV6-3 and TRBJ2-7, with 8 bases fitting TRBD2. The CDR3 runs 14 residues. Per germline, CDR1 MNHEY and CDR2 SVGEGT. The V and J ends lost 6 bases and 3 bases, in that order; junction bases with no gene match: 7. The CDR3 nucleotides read TGTGCCAGCAGCTTAGCGGGGCGCTTCTACGAGCAGTACTTC. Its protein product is CASSLAGRFYEQYF.